These T cell receptor beta chains were read from a single sample in a study of T cell changes during pregnancy in multiple sclerosis. This table comes from immunoSEQ multiplex PCR, and its TCRdb copy is limited to in-frame clones, with some not included. The profile covers about 120,000 clones, with roughly 92% appearing a single time and approximately 5.8% taken by the ten largest. The sequencing used peripheral blood, collected before pregnancy. These receptors originate from a female donor with multiple sclerosis, enrolled in a pregnancy study. The CDR3 runs from the conserved cysteine through the conserved F or W. The D gene is left open where the match is weak. Expanded clones get a size class; other rows say once, few or many, or leave the size out.

size,V,length,D,J,DNA,CDR3
.,TRBV5-4,12,.,TRBJ1-5,TGTGCCAGCAGCTGGGAAGGGGAGCCCCAGCATTTT,CASSWEGEPQHF
.,TRBV19,16,TRBD1,TRBJ1-1,TGTGCCAGTAGTATAGTGACAGGGGCCATGAACACTGAAGCTTTCTTT,CASSIVTGAMNTEAFF
.,TRBV7-3,14,TRBD1,TRBJ2-7,TGTGCCAGCAGCTTAAGTGGACAGGGGTACGAGCAGTACTTC,CASSLSGQGYEQYF
.,TRBV6-4,16,TRBD2,TRBJ2-1,TGTGCCAGCAGCGAGGGACTAGCGGGAGCAGGGAATGAGCAGTTCTTC,CASSEGLAGAGNEQFF
.,TRBV2,14,TRBD1,TRBJ1-5,TGTGCCAGCAGTCCGGACAGGGGGAATCAGCCCCAGCATTTT,CASSPDRGNQPQHF
.,TRBV6-1,15,.,TRBJ2-7,TGTGCCAGCAGTCCCTTGACGACAGGCGGGTACGAGCAGTACTTC,CASSPLTTGGYEQYF
once,TRBV9,17,TRBD2,TRBJ2-1,TGTGCCAGCAGCGTAGGACTAGCGGGATCTCGTGACAATGAGCAGTTCTTC,CASSVGLAGSRDNEQFF
.,TRBV5-4,15,TRBD2,TRBJ2-3,TGTGCCAGCACCCGAGGTAGCGGGAGCCCCCAGGGAGGGTATTTT,CASTRGSGSPQGGYF
.,TRBV30,14,.,TRBJ2-1,TGTGCCTGGAGTACCCAATCGAGGCGCGATGAGCAGTTCTTC,CAWSTQSRRDEQFF
.,TRBV27,14,.,TRBJ1-1,TGTGCCAGCAGTTTAGTACCGAGGAACACTGAAGCTTTCTTT,CASSLVPRNTEAFF
.,TRBV7-2,18,TRBD2,TRBJ2-3,TGTGCCAGCAGCTCTCTAGGGGGACTAGCGGGGGATCCAGATACGCAGTATTTT,CASSSLGGLAGDPDTQYF
.,TRBV28,16,.,TRBJ2-5,TGTGCCAGCAGTTTGAATAGGGGGGGGGTCAGGGAGACCCAGTACTTC,CASSLNRGGVRETQYF
.,TRBV18,16,.,TRBJ1-3,TGTGCCAGCTCACCATATGGGGCCAGCGCTGGAAACACCATATATTTT,CASSPYGASAGNTIYF
.,TRBV19,14,.,TRBJ1-2,TGTGCCAGTAGTACTCCCTTGAGGGTTAATGGCTACACCTTC,CASSTPLRVNGYTF
.,TRBV19,15,.,TRBJ1-6,TGTGCCAGTAGAGGGAGGAGCTCCTATAATTCACCCCTCCACTTT,CASRGRSSYNSPLHF
.,TRBV6-6,15,TRBD1,TRBJ1-5,TGTGCCAGCAGTTCCGCGGGACAGGGTGGTCAGCCCCAGCATTTT,CASSSAGQGGQPQHF
few,TRBV5-1,15,TRBD2,TRBJ2-3,TGCGCCAGCAGCTTGGGACTAGCGGGAGTAGATACGCAGTATTTT,CASSLGLAGVDTQYF
.,TRBV18,15,TRBD2,TRBJ2-3,TGTGCCAGCTCACCAGCTAGCGGGAGCCCAGATACGCAGTATTTT,CASSPASGSPDTQYF
.,TRBV14,15,.,TRBJ2-2,TGTGCCAGCAGCCAGCTAGCAACGAACACCGGGGAGCTGTTTTTT,CASSQLATNTGELFF
.,TRBV7-9,14,.,TRBJ1-1,TGTGCCAGCAGCTTACAGCTAGTGAACACTGAAGCTTTCTTT,CASSLQLVNTEAFF
.,TRBV7-8,15,TRBD2,TRBJ2-1,TGTGCCAGCAGCTTTCTAGCGGGAGCTGACAATGAGCAGTTCTTC,CASSFLAGADNEQFF
.,TRBV11-2,14,.,TRBJ1-4,TGTGCCAGCAGCCCAGGTCAATCTTATGAAAAACTGTTTTTT,CASSPGQSYEKLFF
.,TRBV19,15,.,TRBJ1-5,TGTGCCAGTAGTATACAGGGGTTAAGCAATCAGCCCCAGCATTTT,CASSIQGLSNQPQHF
.,TRBV2,15,TRBD1,TRBJ2-1,TGTGCCAGCAGTGAAGCAGGCCAGGGGGCGAATGAGCAGTTCTTC,CASSEAGQGANEQFF
.,TRBV19,16,TRBD1,TRBJ1-5,TGTGCCAGTAGTTCCACAGGGGGCAGTAGCAATCAGCCCCAGCATTTT,CASSSTGGSSNQPQHF
.,TRBV7-8,16,TRBD2,TRBJ2-1,TGTGCCAGCAGCTTACCTAGCGGGTCCCCCCGCCATGAGCAGTTCTTC,CASSLPSGSPRHEQFF
.,TRBV30,11,.,TRBJ1-5,TGTGCCTGGGGAGCCGGACAGCCCCAGCATTTT,CAWGAGQPQHF
.,TRBV5-1,17,TRBD2,TRBJ2-1,TGCGCCAGCAGCTTGGTGACTAGCGGGGGGGCCGGGAATGAGCAGTTCTTC,CASSLVTSGGAGNEQFF
.,TRBV10-3,14,TRBD1,TRBJ1-1,TGTGCCATCAGCCAGGACAGGGGGAACACTGAAGCTTTCTTT,CAISQDRGNTEAFF
.,TRBV7-2,14,.,TRBJ2-2,TGTGCCAGCAGCTCACACGTTGCTACCGGGGAGCTGTTTTTT,CASSSHVATGELFF
.,TRBV30,15,.,TRBJ1-1,TGTGCCTGGAGCTTCGGGGGTTTGAGGGACACTGAAGCTTTCTTT,CAWSFGGLRDTEAFF
.,TRBV2,13,.,TRBJ1-1,TGTGCCAGCAGTGACCGGGACACCACTGAAGCTTTCTTT,CASSDRDTTEAFF
.,TRBV13,16,TRBD1,TRBJ2-1,TGTGCCAGCAGGCAAACCGGGACAGGGGGGAGCAATGAGCAGTTCTTC,CASRQTGTGGSNEQFF
.,TRBV6-5,15,TRBD1,TRBJ1-2,TGTGCCAGCAGTTACTCGGGGGACAGGGGTTCTGGCTACACCTTC,CASSYSGDRGSGYTF
.,TRBV30,13,.,TRBJ2-1,TGTGCCTGGAGTCTGGACAGCTACAATGAGCAGTTCTTC,CAWSLDSYNEQFF
.,TRBV5-1,17,TRBD2,TRBJ2-1,TGCGCCAGCAGCCCGAACCATAGCGGGGGGCCGTCCAATGAGCAGTTCTTC,CASSPNHSGGPSNEQFF
once,TRBV29-1,12,.,TRBJ2-7,TGCAGCGTAAAGGACAGCATCTACGAGCAGTACTTC,CSVKDSIYEQYF
once,TRBV2,13,TRBD2,TRBJ2-3,TGTGCCATCAGTCGGGGGGGGGCAGATACGCAGTATTTT,CAISRGGADTQYF
.,TRBV5-1,13,.,TRBJ1-3,TGCGCCAGCAGCTCGGTCTCTGGAAACACCATATATTTT,CASSSVSGNTIYF
.,TRBV28,16,TRBD2,TRBJ2-7,TGTGCCAGCAGTTCCCCAACTAGCGGGACCTTCTACGAGCAGTACTTC,CASSSPTSGTFYEQYF
.,TRBV4-1,18,.,TRBJ2-7,TGCGCCAGCAGCCCCTCTGGCGACACCCTAAGGGGCTCCTACGAGCAGTACTTC,CASSPSGDTLRGSYEQYF
.,TRBV4-1,19,TRBD2,TRBJ2-7,TGCGCCAGCAGCCGCGTTGCCTTACTAGCGGGAGTGCAAACGGTTGAGCAGTACTTC,CASSRVALLAGVQTVEQYF
.,TRBV27,15,TRBD1,TRBJ1-4,TGTGCCAGCAGTCCAGGGACAGGGTTTAATGAAAAACTGTTTTTT,CASSPGTGFNEKLFF
once,TRBV7-3,14,TRBD2,TRBJ2-1,TGTGCCAGCAGCCGACTAGCGGATTACAATGAGCAGTTCTTC,CASSRLADYNEQFF